Below are 20 T cell receptor beta chains sequenced from a single sample in a study of T cell responses to AZD1222 COVID-19 vaccine. Profiling relied on immunoSEQ multiplex PCR, and the TCRdb table lists in-frame clones only, not all of them. The table has about 45,000 clones, roughly 88% seen once. Specimen: peripheral blood, collected 28 days after the second AZD1222 dose. Receptors were obtained from an adult who received the AZD1222 COVID-19 vaccine.

The rearrangement joins TRBV23-1 to TRBJ2-3, with D maybe TRBD2 (5 bases). TRBV23-1 is placed among ORFs of uncertain function. V lost 4 bases, J lost 3 bases, and 17 bases lay in between. This CDR3 has 16 amino acids. The DNA of the CDR3 is TGCGCCAGCAGTCCACTACTAGTTATGTTAACAGATACGCAGTATTTT. It yields the protein CASSPLLVMLTDTQYF.

CDR3 protein: CASSQEGQGARDTEAFF. The CDR3 coding sequence is TGCGCCAGCAGCCAGGAGGGACAGGGGGCGCGTGACACTGAAGCTTTCTTT. The rearrangement links TRBV5-1 to TRBJ1-1; 12 nucleotides align to TRBD1. The CDR3 is 17 residues long. Germline CDR1 SGHRS, CDR2 YFSETQ. V was clipped by 4 bases and J by 3 bases; unmatched bases: 10. Complete variable domain (other parts from reference TRBV5-1 and TRBJ1-1): KAGVTQTPRYLIKTRGQQVTLSCSPISGHRSVSWYQQTPGQGLQFLFEYFSETQRNKGNFPGRFSGRQFSNSRSEMNVSTLELGDSALYLCASSQEGQGARDTEAFFGQGTRLTVV.

The CDR3: CASSLPGQDTQYF. CDR3 DNA: TGTGCCAGCAGCTTACCGGGACAAGATACGCAGTATTTT. This chain joins TRBV5-4 and TRBJ2-3; possible D gene TRBD1, 6 bases. The CDR3 is 13 amino acids. Looked up from germline, CDR1 is SGHNT and CDR2 is YYREEE (reference sequence). V was clipped by 2 bases and J by 5 bases, with 9 bases between them.

CDR3: CASSEFGGPSWYF. CDR3 bases: TGTGCCAGCAGTGAATTCGGGGGCCCCTCATGGTACTTC. V and J are TRBV6-1 and TRBJ2-7, with D tentatively TRBD1 or TRBD2 (6 bases each). V lost 2 bases and J lost 12, with 17 bases in between. This CDR3 comprises 13 residues. The V gene's germline CDR1 is MNHNS and CDR2 SASEGT.

This chain links TRBV4-1 with TRBJ1-5, with D uncertain. CDR3 length equals 14 residues. Trimming left V 8 bases short and J 4 bases short, with 15 bases between. Germline CDR1 reads MGHRA; CDR2 reads YSYEKL. This chain's CDR3 is CASSGRAGNQPQHF. CDR3 DNA sequence: TGCGCCAGCTCCGGGCGGGCAGGTAATCAGCCCCAGCATTTT.

J is TRBJ2-1 and V is TRBV5-6, with D possibly TRBD2 on 6 matching bases. The V gene lost 5 bases and the J gene lost 2 bases, with 14 bases spanning the gap. Per germline, CDR1 SGHDT and CDR2 YYEEEE. The CDR3 has 15 residues. CDR3 sequence reads: CASRGRDFPYNEQFF. Written as DNA, the CDR3 is TGTGCCAGCAGAGGCCGGGACTTCCCCTACAATGAGCAGTTCTTC.

Only one count was recorded for this clone. V usage is TRBV9 and J usage is TRBJ2-2, with D perhaps TRBD1 (6 bases). Germline loops: CDR1 SGDLS, CDR2 YYNGEE. CDR3 length: 13 amino acids. Trimming stripped 4 bases from V and 13 bases from J, with 17 bases between. As DNA, the CDR3 is TGTGCCAGCAGCTCATCACAAGGGGGTGGGCTGTTTTTT. This translates into CASSSSQGGGLFF.

V is TRBV9 and J is TRBJ2-1, with D perhaps given as TRBD1 or TRBD2 (5 bases each). Germline V lookup: CDR1 SGDLS, CDR2 YYNGEE. The CDR3 sequence is 14 residues long. V was clipped by 8 bases and J by 7 bases, with 19 bases between them. The CDR3 protein is CASAPAAQGNEQFF. The DNA for the CDR3 is TGTGCCAGTGCCCCAGCGGCTCAGGGAAATGAGCAGTTCTTC.

This clone came up a few times. The gene calls are TRBV19 and TRBJ2-7, with D possibly called TRBD1 or TRBD2 (6 bases each). The CDR3 length is 14 residues. Trimming pared 5 bases from V and 3 bases from J, leaving 14 bases between. From germline, CDR1 is LNHDA and CDR2 SQIVND (reference sequence). The CDR3 here is CASSPAGGGYEQYF. Written as DNA, the CDR3 is TGTGCCAGTAGTCCGGCCGGGGGCGGCTACGAGCAGTACTTC.

The gene calls are TRBV6-1 and TRBJ2-6; D unresolved. CDR3 length: 14 residues. CDR1 is MNHNS, CDR2 SASEGT, per germline. The V and J ends lost 2 bases and 2 bases respectively, with 4 bases between them. The CDR3 sequence: CASSELAGANVLTF. The DNA of the CDR3 is TGTGCCAGCAGTGAACTAGCTGGGGCCAACGTCCTGACTTTC.

CDR3 nucleotide sequence: TGTGCCAGCTCGCGGGGTGATTATAGCAATCAGCCCCAGCATTTT. It encodes CASSRGDYSNQPQHF. The rearrangement joins TRBV27 to TRBJ1-5, with unresolved D. V dropped 8 bases and J dropped 0 bases, with 14 bases sitting between them. Germline V lookup: CDR1 MNHEY, CDR2 SMNVEV (reference sequence). The CDR3 is made up of 15 amino acids.

This clone was seen once. This specimen includes other DNA sequences encoding the same CDR3. The chain combines TRBV12-3 or TRBV12-4 with TRBJ1-2; no firm D call. The CDR3 is 11 amino acids. V was cut by 5 bases and J by 6 bases, with 7 bases left in between. CDR3 sequence (DNA): TGTGCCAGCAGTCGTTACCATGGCTACACCTTC. Translation gives CASSRYHGYTF.

The chain couples TRBV3-1 (or the pseudogene TRBV3-2) to TRBJ1-3; D gene ambiguous. Germline V gives CDR1 LGHDT, CDR2 YNNKEL (reference sequence). V was clipped by 0 bases and J by 10 bases, with 7 bases between them. The CDR3 consists of 12 residues. CDR3 region: CASSQERGTIYF. The CDR3 bases are TGTGCCAGCAGCCAAGAGAGAGGAACCATATATTTT.

This clone was seen a few times. V gene TRBV30 combines with J gene TRBJ1-2; the D gene is possibly TRBD1 (6 bases). The CDR3 spans 15 residues. Germline CDR1 GTSNPN, CDR2 SVGIG (reference sequence). Trimming stripped 3 bases from V and 8 bases from J, with 22 bases between. This CDR3 reads CAWSMGSDRKMGYTF. The CDR3 bases are TGTGCCTGGAGCATGGGATCCGACAGGAAGATGGGCTACACCTTC.

The chain uses TRBV6-5 and TRBJ1-3; D might be TRBD1 (5 bases). The CDR3 sequence is 14 residues long. V gave up 5 bases and J gave up 3 bases, with 11 bases separating them. Germline V gives CDR1 MNHEY, CDR2 SVGAGI. The CDR3 DNA reads TGTGCCAGCAGTCCCGGGACGGTTGGAAACACCATATATTTT. Translation gives CASSPGTVGNTIYF.

The V call is TRBV9, the J call TRBJ2-3, with TRBD2 matching 12 bases. The CDR3 contains 17 residues. Germline CDR1 reads SGDLS; CDR2 reads YYNGEE. Trimming cost V 0 bases and J 2 bases; bases outside gene matches: 4. CDR3 DNA: TGTGCCAGCAGCGTAGATCCTAGCGGGGGGGTCACAGATACGCAGTATTTT. Translating gives CASSVDPSGGVTDTQYF. The full variable domain, with the rest looked up from reference TRBV9 and TRBJ2-3, is DSGVTQTPKHLITATGQRVTLRCSPRSGDLSVYWYQQSLDQGLQFLIQYYNGEERAKGNILERFSAQQFPDLHSELNLSSLELGDSALYFCASSVDPSGGVTDTQYFGPGTRLTVL.

The chain couples TRBV2 to TRBJ1-2, with D possibly TRBD1 on 6 matching bases. Deletions cut 2 bases from V and 1 base from J, with 14 bases between. The CDR3 is 16 residues long. Germline values: CDR1 SNHLY, CDR2 FYNNEI. The CDR3 region has the DNA TGTGCCAGCAGTGAAACTGGGGGCAGTTTTAACTATGGCTACACCTTC. Amino acid sequence: CASSETGGSFNYGYTF.

This clone was observed a handful of times. The rearrangement uses TRBV6-5 and TRBJ2-7, with D perhaps TRBD2 (6 bases). Trimming removed 0 bases from V and 5 bases from J, with 11 bases in between. The CDR3 runs 14 residues. The germline V gene encodes CDR1 MNHEY and CDR2 SVGAGI. The DNA for the CDR3 is TGTGCCAGCAGTTACTCGGAAGGCGGGAACGAGCAGTACTTC. Protein sequence: CASSYSEGGNEQYF.

The chain combines TRBV5-1 with TRBJ2-7, with 13 bases lining up with TRBD2. CDR3 length equals 16 residues. After removal of 0 bases from V and 3 bases from J, the junction contained 3 bases not matched to a gene. From germline, CDR1 is SGHRS and CDR2 YFSETQ. The CDR3: CASSLGTSGGHYEQYF. CDR3 nucleotides: TGCGCCAGCAGCTTGGGGACTAGCGGGGGACACTACGAGCAGTACTTC.

The chain recombines TRBV5-1 with TRBJ1-6; D is unresolved. CDR3 length: 14 residues. Per the germline V gene, CDR1 is SGHRS and CDR2 is YFSETQ. V lost 2 bases to trimming and J lost 7 bases, with 10 bases between them. The CDR3 here is CASSLKTENSPLHF. CDR3 nucleotide sequence: TGCGCCAGCAGCTTAAAGACCGAGAATTCACCCCTCCACTTT.